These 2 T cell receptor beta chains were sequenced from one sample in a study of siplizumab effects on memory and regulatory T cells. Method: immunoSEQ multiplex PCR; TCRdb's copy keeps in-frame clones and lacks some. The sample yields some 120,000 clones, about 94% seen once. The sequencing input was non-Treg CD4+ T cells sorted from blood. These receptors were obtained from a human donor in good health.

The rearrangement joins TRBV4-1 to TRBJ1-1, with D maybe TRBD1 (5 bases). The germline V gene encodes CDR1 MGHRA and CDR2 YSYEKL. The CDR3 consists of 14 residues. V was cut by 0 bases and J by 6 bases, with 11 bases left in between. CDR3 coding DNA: TGCGCCAGCAGCCAAGAACGCCGGGGGGCTGAAGCTTTCTTT. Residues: CASSQERRGAEAFF.

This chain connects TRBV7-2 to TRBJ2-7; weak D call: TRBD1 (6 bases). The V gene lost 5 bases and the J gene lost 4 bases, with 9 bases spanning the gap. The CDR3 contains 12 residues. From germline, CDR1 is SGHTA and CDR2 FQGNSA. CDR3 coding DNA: TGTGCCAGCAGCGTACAGGGATACGAGCAGTACTTC. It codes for CASSVQGYEQYF.